Listed below are T cell receptor beta chains from one sample, sequenced in a study of a mutant IDH1 vaccine in newly diagnosed glioma. These receptors have no identified antigens. Produced via immunoSEQ multiplex PCR; TCRdb's table is partial and in-frame only. Of about 68,000 clones detected, 80% to 85% appear once; the ten largest clones hold approximately 12%. This specimen was PBMCs, taken from a glioma patient whose treatment included an IDH1 peptide vaccine. Receptor source: a man younger than 30 with glioma. The CDR3 runs from the conserved cysteine through the conserved F or W. Each record gives: J gene, V gene, clone size, CDR3 protein. Expanded clones get a size class; other rows say once, few or many, or leave the size out.

TRBJ2-7 TRBV11-3 . CASSLGLSGEQYF
TRBJ1-2 TRBV7-2 . CASSLTGGSGYGYTF
TRBJ1-1 TRBV27 . CASSLVRGATPNTEAFF
TRBJ2-7 TRBV6-1 . CASYRSEGYEQYF
TRBJ2-3 TRBV4-1 . CASSHLGLAGGVVSTDTQYF
TRBJ2-2 TRBV29-1 . CSVQGQGNTGELFF
TRBJ2-7 TRBV7-9 . CASSPAFHEQYF
TRBJ2-1 TRBV7-9 . CASSLVHGSNEQFF
TRBJ1-3 TRBV6-5 . CASSYTTGDTIYF
TRBJ1-2 TRBV6-6 . CASSYRDGGYTF
TRBJ1-1 TRBV13 . CASSTGFVTEAFF
TRBJ2-7 TRBV7-2 . CASSPQTGVNYEQYF
TRBJ2-2 TRBV27 once CASSFNTGELFF
TRBJ1-5 TRBV7-3 few CASSLGGDNQPQHF
TRBJ1-2 TRBV5-8 . CASSLRTDYGYTF
TRBJ2-5 TRBV27 . CASSSVARGETQYF
TRBJ1-3 TRBV7-2 . CASSPGTSSSGNTIYF
TRBJ1-1 TRBV19 . CASRPRGNTEAFF
TRBJ2-5 TRBV7-2 . CASSLRIVGVETQYF
TRBJ1-3 TRBV14 . CASSQVFRETYSGNTIYF
TRBJ1-1 TRBV4-2 . CASSQVLNTEAFF
TRBJ2-7 TRBV5-4 . CASSQEGLTPYEQYF
TRBJ1-2 TRBV27 once CASSLVSGTGVYGYTF
TRBJ2-7 TRBV29-1 . CSVGPGRVSYEQYF
TRBJ1-5 TRBV4-2 once CASSQELTGGLRNQPQHF
TRBJ2-7 TRBV6-5 . CASSYLWDGAYEQYF